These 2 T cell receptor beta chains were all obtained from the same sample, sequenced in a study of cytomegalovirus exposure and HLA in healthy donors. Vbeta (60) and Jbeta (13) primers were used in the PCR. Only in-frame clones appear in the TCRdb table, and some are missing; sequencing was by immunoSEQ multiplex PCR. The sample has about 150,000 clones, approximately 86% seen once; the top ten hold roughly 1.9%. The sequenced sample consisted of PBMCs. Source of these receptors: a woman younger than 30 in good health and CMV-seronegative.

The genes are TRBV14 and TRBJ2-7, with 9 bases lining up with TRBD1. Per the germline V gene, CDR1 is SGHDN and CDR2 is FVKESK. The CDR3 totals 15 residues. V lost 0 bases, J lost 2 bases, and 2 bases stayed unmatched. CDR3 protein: CASSQETGGTYEQYF. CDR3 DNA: TGTGCCAGCAGCCAAGAAACAGGGGGCACCTACGAGCAGTACTTC.

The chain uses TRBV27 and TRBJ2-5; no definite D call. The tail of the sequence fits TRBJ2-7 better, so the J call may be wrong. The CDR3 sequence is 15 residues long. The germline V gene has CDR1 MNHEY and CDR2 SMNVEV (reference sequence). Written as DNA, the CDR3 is TGTGCCAGCAGTTTATTCAACAGATTGGGTTACGAGCAGTACTTC. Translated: CASSLFNRLGYEQYF.